The entry below gives a single T cell receptor (beta chain) sequence along with its context. Germline V CDR1 and CDR2: MNHEY, SMNVEV (reference sequence). The CDR3 totals 15 residues. V was shortened by 6 bases and J by 2 bases, with 13 bases between the two germline ends. The sample comes from a study of T cell changes during pregnancy in multiple sclerosis. TCRdb keeps only in-frame clones here, not all; method: immunoSEQ multiplex PCR. The table includes approximately 31,000 clones, over 85% detected once. This clonotype was sampled from a female donor in good health, enrolled as a control in a pregnancy study. The chain combines TRBV27 with TRBJ2-2; D may be TRBD1 (6 bases). The material sequenced was CD4+ T cells from peripheral blood mononuclear cells, taken in the second trimester of pregnancy. The CDR3 nucleotides read TGTGCCAGCAGGGATAGGGGGTTAAACACCGGGGAGCTGTTTTTT. It is translated as CASRDRGLNTGELFF.